This is a list of T cell receptor beta chains from one sample in a study of shared clonotypes between healthy human individuals. The table came from immunoSEQ multiplex PCR; TCRdb's copy has only in-frame clones and leaves some out. Found here are about 990,000 clones, 75% to 80% of them singletons; the top ten hold 0.5% to 0.65%. The sequenced sample was memory CD4+ T cells from PBMCs. These receptor sequences come from a man younger than 35 in good health. Some clones in this sample may be carry-over from other donors' samples. The CDR3 runs from the conserved cysteine through the conserved F or W. The D gene is left open where the match is weak. Some rows have no size entry. The others give once, few or many, or a class for an expanded clone.

length: 16
D: NA
size: NA
J: TRBJ1-3
V: TRBV28
DNA: TGTGCCAGCAGTTTAGGAGGGGACCTCTCTGGAAACACCATATATTTT
CDR3: CASSLGGDLSGNTIYF

length: 14
D: NA
size: many
J: TRBJ1-2
V: TRBV28
DNA: TGTGCCAGCAGTTCGACGACGGACAGTCGGGGCTACACCTTC
CDR3: CASSSTTDSRGYTF

length: 14
D: NA
size: few
J: TRBJ2-7
V: TRBV11-1
DNA: TGTGCCAGCAGCTTAGGAGTCCCCTCCTACGAGCAGTACTTC
CDR3: CASSLGVPSYEQYF

length: 15
D: NA
size: NA
J: TRBJ2-7
V: TRBV28
DNA: TGTGCCAGCAGTATGATACCGGGACTTAAGTACGAGCAGTACTTC
CDR3: CASSMIPGLKYEQYF

length: 16
D: TRBD1
size: NA
J: TRBJ2-3
V: TRBV4-2
DNA: TGTGCCAGCAGCCCGCGGACAGGGGGCTTTTCTGATACGCAGTATTTT
CDR3: CASSPRTGGFSDTQYF

length: 15
D: TRBD2
size: NA
J: TRBJ2-3
V: TRBV5-1
DNA: TGCGCCAGCAGCTTGAACGACGGGAGGGATGATACGCAGTATTTT
CDR3: CASSLNDGRDDTQYF

length: 17
D: TRBD2
size: once
J: TRBJ2-3
V: TRBV27
DNA: TGTGCCAGCAGTCCAAGACTAGCGGGGTGGGAACCAGATACGCAGTATTTT
CDR3: CASSPRLAGWEPDTQYF

length: 15
D: TRBD2
size: NA
J: TRBJ2-3
V: TRBV5-1
DNA: TGCGCCAGCAGCTTGGGCCTAGCGGGGCCGGATACGCAGTATTTT
CDR3: CASSLGLAGPDTQYF

length: 17
D: NA
size: NA
J: TRBJ2-2
V: TRBV7-9
DNA: TGTGCCAGCAGCTTAGTAGGGGCCAGTCCGAACACCGGGGAGCTGTTTTTT
CDR3: CASSLVGASPNTGELFF

length: 15
D: TRBD1
size: many
J: TRBJ1-5
V: TRBV29-1
DNA: TGCAGCGTTGGGGAGGGGGCCGATAGCAATCAGCCCCAGCATTTT
CDR3: CSVGEGADSNQPQHF

length: 14
D: TRBD1
size: NA
J: TRBJ1-2
V: TRBV7-9
DNA: TGTGCCAGCAGCTCCGGACAGGGTTGGTATGGCTACACCTTC
CDR3: CASSSGQGWYGYTF

length: 13
D: NA
size: NA
J: TRBJ1-1
V: TRBV30
DNA: TGTGCCTGGAGCGTGGGAGGCGACACTGAAGCTTTCTTT
CDR3: CAWSVGGDTEAFF

length: 18
D: NA
size: NA
J: TRBJ1-1
V: TRBV21-1
DNA: TGTGCCAGCAGCAAAGTACGGAGCATTAGTTTGATGAACACTGAAGCTTTCTTT
CDR3: CASSKVRSISLMNTEAFF

length: 16
D: TRBD2
size: few
J: TRBJ2-1
V: TRBV4-2
DNA: TGTGCCAGCAGCTTCGAACTAGCGGGAGAATGGAATGAGCAGTTCTTC
CDR3: CASSFELAGEWNEQFF

length: 14
D: TRBD2
size: NA
J: TRBJ2-1
V: TRBV18
DNA: TGTGCCAGCTCACTCCGTAGCGGGAGTAATGAGCAGTTCTTC
CDR3: CASSLRSGSNEQFF

length: 15
D: NA
size: NA
J: TRBJ2-2
V: TRBV5-8
DNA: TGTGCCAGCAGCACATCAGTACCAAACACCGGGGAGCTGTTTTTT
CDR3: CASSTSVPNTGELFF

length: 13
D: NA
size: NA
J: TRBJ2-7
V: TRBV30
DNA: TGTGCCTGGAGTGCAAGGGACGACGACGAGCAGTACTTC
CDR3: CAWSARDDDEQYF

length: 15
D: TRBD1
size: NA
J: TRBJ1-5
V: TRBV4-2
DNA: TGTGCCAGCAGCCAAGACAGACAGGGGAGACAGCCCCAGCATTTT
CDR3: CASSQDRQGRQPQHF

length: 12
D: TRBD1
size: NA
J: TRBJ1-1
V: TRBV4-1
DNA: TGCGCCAGCAGCCAAGATCTGGGGACAGCCGCTTTT
CDR3: CASSQDLGTAAF

length: 11
D: NA
size: NA
J: TRBJ1-5
V: TRBV20-1
DNA: TGCAGTGCTAGAGGGGGGCAGCTCCAGCATTTT
CDR3: CSARGGQLQHF

length: 13
D: TRBD1
size: NA
J: TRBJ1-1
V: TRBV10-1
DNA: TGCGCCAGCAGTGAGTCTGTCAGGGGGGTTGCTTTCTTT
CDR3: CASSESVRGVAFF

length: 14
D: NA
size: few
J: TRBJ2-7
V: TRBV27
DNA: TGTGCCAGCAGTCTCGACGTACCAACCTACGAGCAGTACTTC
CDR3: CASSLDVPTYEQYF

length: 14
D: TRBD1
size: NA
J: TRBJ2-1
V: TRBV6-1
DNA: TGTGCCAGCGTCATAAACAGGGGGGAGAATGAGCAGTTCTTC
CDR3: CASVINRGENEQFF

length: 14
D: TRBD2
size: NA
J: TRBJ2-2
V: TRBV12-5
DNA: TGTGCTAGTGCACGAAGGGAGGGCACCGGGGAGCTGTTTTTT
CDR3: CASARREGTGELFF

length: 15
D: NA
size: NA
J: TRBJ2-3
V: TRBV7-3
DNA: TGTGCCAGCAGCCGCGGAGGCGGGAGCACAGATACGCAGTATTTT
CDR3: CASSRGGGSTDTQYF

length: 17
D: TRBD1
size: NA
J: TRBJ1-5
V: TRBV15
DNA: TGTGCCACCAGCAGAGAACCGGGGGAGGGGGCCTATCAGCCCCAGCATTTT
CDR3: CATSREPGEGAYQPQHF

length: 13
D: NA
size: NA
J: TRBJ2-3
V: TRBV25-1
DNA: TGTGCCAGCAGTGTGGGGAGTGTAGATACGCAGTATTTT
CDR3: CASSVGSVDTQYF

length: 13
D: NA
size: NA
J: TRBJ1-2
V: TRBV28
DNA: TGTGCCAGCAGTTTGGTAGTCGGCTATGGCTACACCTTC
CDR3: CASSLVVGYGYTF

length: 12
D: NA
size: NA
J: TRBJ1-5
V: TRBV7-9
DNA: TGTGCCAGCAGCCGGCAGGGACAGCCCCAGCATTTT
CDR3: CASSRQGQPQHF

length: 16
D: NA
size: NA
J: TRBJ1-2
V: TRBV5-1
DNA: TGCGCCAGCAGCTTGGGAGGGGTCAGCATGAACTATGGCTACACCTTC
CDR3: CASSLGGVSMNYGYTF

length: 16
D: TRBD2
size: NA
J: TRBJ2-1
V: TRBV7-2
DNA: TGTGCCAGCAGCTTAGACGGACTAGCGGGATCTAATGAGCAGTTCTTC
CDR3: CASSLDGLAGSNEQFF

length: 14
D: TRBD1
size: NA
J: TRBJ1-1
V: TRBV6-6
DNA: TGTGCCAGCAGTTACGGAGGGGGCAACACTGAAGCTTTCTTT
CDR3: CASSYGGGNTEAFF

length: 16
D: TRBD2
size: NA
J: TRBJ2-2
V: TRBV4-2
DNA: TGTGCCAGCAGCCAAATTGGGACTAGCTTCCCCGGGGAGCTGTTTTTT
CDR3: CASSQIGTSFPGELFF

length: 16
D: NA
size: NA
J: TRBJ1-6
V: TRBV5-1
DNA: TGCGCCAGCAGCTTGGATTTTGGACAGTCGAATTCACCCCTCCACTTT
CDR3: CASSLDFGQSNSPLHF

length: 15
D: NA
size: few
J: TRBJ1-4
V: TRBV5-6
DNA: TGTGCCAGCAGCTTGACAGGGCTCAGGAATGAAAAACTGTTTTTT
CDR3: CASSLTGLRNEKLFF

length: 14
D: NA
size: NA
J: TRBJ1-1
V: TRBV7-9
DNA: TGTGCCAGCAGCTTACGGCAGGAGAACACTGAAGCTTTCTTT
CDR3: CASSLRQENTEAFF

length: 16
D: TRBD2
size: NA
J: TRBJ2-7
V: TRBV7-2
DNA: TGTGCCAGCAGCTTAAGGCTAGCGGGAGGAAGGGATGAGCAGTACTTC
CDR3: CASSLRLAGGRDEQYF

length: 17
D: NA
size: few
J: TRBJ2-5
V: TRBV7-2
DNA: TGTGCCAGCAGCTTACTCGGAGGCAGGGGAAAAAAAGAGACCCAGTACTTC
CDR3: CASSLLGGRGKKETQYF

length: 14
D: TRBD2
size: NA
J: TRBJ2-2
V: TRBV30
DNA: TGTGCCTGGAAGGGCGGGAGGAACACCGGGGAGCTGTTTTTT
CDR3: CAWKGGRNTGELFF

length: 14
D: NA
size: NA
J: TRBJ1-1
V: TRBV11-2
DNA: TGTGCCAGCAGCTTAGGGCAACGGAACACTGAAGCTTTCTTT
CDR3: CASSLGQRNTEAFF

length: 12
D: NA
size: many
J: TRBJ2-7
V: TRBV5-1
DNA: TGCGCCAGCAGCCCCGATAACTACGAGCAGTACTTC
CDR3: CASSPDNYEQYF

length: 12
D: NA
size: NA
J: TRBJ2-5
V: TRBV6-6
DNA: TGTGCCAGCAGTTATGGGGGAGAGACCCAGTACTTC
CDR3: CASSYGGETQYF

length: 13
D: NA
size: NA
J: TRBJ2-7
V: TRBV27
DNA: TGTGCCAGCGGTTTTGGTCAGCTCCGCGAGCAGTACTTC
CDR3: CASGFGQLREQYF

length: 17
D: NA
size: NA
J: TRBJ2-3
V: TRBV4-2
DNA: TGTGCCAGCAGCCCTTTCGGGACTCGAACTAGCACAGATACGCAGTATTTT
CDR3: CASSPFGTRTSTDTQYF

length: 16
D: TRBD2
size: NA
J: TRBJ2-3
V: TRBV30
DNA: TGTGCCTGGAGGCCTCGACTAGCGATCAGCACAGATACGCAGTATTTT
CDR3: CAWRPRLAISTDTQYF

length: 13
D: NA
size: NA
J: TRBJ2-7
V: TRBV28
DNA: TGTGCCAGCATCGCGGCGGGGAACAACGAGCAGTACTTC
CDR3: CASIAAGNNEQYF

length: 14
D: TRBD1
size: NA
J: TRBJ1-1
V: TRBV7-3
DNA: TGTGCCAGCAGCCAGCAGGGGGCCGTCACTGAAGCTTTCTTT
CDR3: CASSQQGAVTEAFF

length: 14
D: TRBD2
size: NA
J: TRBJ2-7
V: TRBV28
DNA: TGTGCCAGCAGCACCCTGGGACTAGCGGGTGTTAAGTACTTC
CDR3: CASSTLGLAGVKYF

length: 15
D: NA
size: NA
J: TRBJ1-5
V: TRBV21-1
DNA: TGTGCCAGCAAAAGGGGGGGCAGGTTTTTACAGCCCCAGCATTTT
CDR3: CASKRGGRFLQPQHF

length: 14
D: NA
size: few
J: TRBJ2-7
V: TRBV7-2
DNA: TGTGCCAGCAGCACGGAAGCGGGCCTCTACGAGCAGTACTTC
CDR3: CASSTEAGLYEQYF

length: 16
D: TRBD1
size: NA
J: TRBJ2-1
V: TRBV6-6
DNA: TGTGCCAGCAGTCCTCCCGGACAGGGAGGTCGGAATGAGCAGTTCTTC
CDR3: CASSPPGQGGRNEQFF

length: 18
D: TRBD1
size: few
J: TRBJ1-2
V: TRBV11-2
DNA: TGTGCCAGCAGCTCTTTGAAGGTTTGGGACAGGCTCAGTAGTGGCTACACCTTC
CDR3: CASSSLKVWDRLSSGYTF

length: 15
D: NA
size: few
J: TRBJ1-1
V: TRBV5-1
DNA: TGCGCCAGCAGCTTGGGCACCGGGAGCAACACTGAAGCTTTCTTT
CDR3: CASSLGTGSNTEAFF

length: 11
D: NA
size: once
J: TRBJ1-1
V: TRBV19
DNA: TGTGCCAGTAGTCTAGGCACTGAAGCTTTCTTT
CDR3: CASSLGTEAFF

length: 16
D: TRBD2
size: NA
J: TRBJ2-5
V: TRBV11-2
DNA: TGTGCCAGCAGCTTAGTTCCAGCGGGAGGATCAGAGACCCAGTACTTC
CDR3: CASSLVPAGGSETQYF

length: 14
D: NA
size: NA
J: TRBJ1-1
V: TRBV28
DNA: TGTGCCAGCATCCTAGACGGAACAGAGACTGAAGCTTTCTTT
CDR3: CASILDGTETEAFF

length: 16
D: TRBD1
size: few
J: TRBJ2-7
V: TRBV6-5
DNA: TGTGCCAGCAGTTTGGGGACAGGGCAACACTCCTACGAGCAGTACTTC
CDR3: CASSLGTGQHSYEQYF

length: 14
D: TRBD2
size: NA
J: TRBJ2-1
V: TRBV29-1
DNA: TGCAGCGTTGAGCGACTAGCGGGAGACAATGAGCAGTTCTTC
CDR3: CSVERLAGDNEQFF

length: 16
D: NA
size: NA
J: TRBJ1-2
V: TRBV2
DNA: TGTGCCAGCAGTGAAGCGCTTGTTGGGTTTCCAGGTGGCTACACCTTC
CDR3: CASSEALVGFPGGYTF

length: 13
D: NA
size: NA
J: TRBJ1-1
V: TRBV7-2
DNA: TGTGCCAGCAGGGTTTCGTTGAACACTGAAGCTTTCTTT
CDR3: CASRVSLNTEAFF